The 5 T cell receptor beta chains below all came from one sample that was sequenced in a study of blood T cell repertoires in COVID-19. Repertoires were generated with immunoSEQ multiplex PCR, while TCRdb's copy carries only in-frame clones and drops some. Here the sample spans 300,000 or so clones, about 85% being singletons. Sequencing used PBMCs or T cells enriched from blood (not recorded which). The receptors were gathered from a woman in her twenties or thirties who had recovered from COVID-19.

This clone turned up a few times. V and J are TRBV19 and TRBJ1-1; 10 positions agree with TRBD1. Per germline, CDR1 LNHDA and CDR2 SQIVND (reference sequence). Germline trimming cut 1 base from V and 1 base from J; bases unmatched to any gene: 0. The CDR3 loop spans 15 amino acids. The CDR3 bases are TGTGCCAGTAGTATAGGGGACAGGGGGAACACTGAAGCTTTCTTT. Protein product: CASSIGDRGNTEAFF.

The chain employs TRBV6-2 or TRBV6-3 and TRBJ1-2, with D possibly matching TRBD1 (5 bases). The CDR3 contains 13 residues. Trimming left V 3 bases short and J 7 bases short, with 12 bases between. Germline V lookup: CDR1 MNHEY, CDR2 SVGEGT. CDR3 protein: CASSYSGSRGYTF. The DNA for the CDR3 is TGTGCCAGCAGTTATTCAGGGTCTCGTGGCTACACCTTC.

This rearrangement joins TRBV30 to TRBJ2-1; TRBD1 matches at 7 bases. The length of the CDR3 is 13 residues. In germline, CDR1 is GTSNPN, CDR2 SVGIG (reference sequence). V trimming: 1 base; J trimming: 3 bases; junction bases outside the gene matches: 0. DNA of the CDR3: TGTGCCTGGAGTGGACAGGGCTACAATGAGCAGTTCTTC. Its protein is CAWSGQGYNEQFF.

The CDR3 DNA follows: TGTGCCAGCAGCGCCACGGGCGGACAGCTCATTGGCTACACCTTC. Translating gives CASSATGGQLIGYTF. The chain has TRBV7-9 and TRBJ1-2; weak D call: TRBD1 (6 bases). The CDR3 length is 15 residues. V lost 5 bases to trimming and J lost 7 bases, with 20 bases between them. Germline CDR1 reads SEHNR; CDR2 reads FQNEAQ (reference sequence).

The J gene is TRBJ1-5, the V gene TRBV5-6; D is possibly TRBD1 (5 bases). V was cut by 0 bases and J by 3 bases, with 10 bases left in between. CDR3 length: 15 residues. Germline assignment: CDR1 SGHDT and CDR2 YYEEEE. The CDR3: CASSLGGRVNQPQHF. DNA of the CDR3: TGTGCCAGCAGCTTGGGGGGCAGGGTCAATCAGCCCCAGCATTTT.